The rows below give T cell receptor beta chains drawn from one sample of a study of Ad26.COV2.S vaccination and SARS-CoV-2 variants. The method was immunoSEQ multiplex PCR; TCRdb's version includes in-frame clones alone and lacks a portion of them. Of 350,000 to 450,000 clones in the sample, 85% were seen once. The specimen was peripheral blood, collected in a trial of Ad26.COV2.S vaccine versus placebo. The receptor source for this set is a person aged 18-60 years who received the Ad26.COV2.S COVID-19 vaccine or a placebo. CDR3s include the opening cysteine and the closing phenylalanine or tryptophan. Each record gives: D gene, J gene, V gene, clone size, CDR3 DNA, CDR3 protein. The D gene is left open where the match is weak. Only part of the rows carry a size: once, few, many, or a class if the clone is expanded.

TRBD1 TRBJ1-2 TRBV6-1 few TGTGCCAGCAGTGAGGGACAGATCTATGGCTACACCTTC CASSEGQIYGYTF
TRBD2 TRBJ2-5 TRBV4-3 . TGCGCCAGCAGCCAACTAACGGGACTACCAGAAGAGACCCAGTACTTC CASSQLTGLPEETQYF
. TRBJ2-1 TRBV20-1 . TGCAGTGCTGTCTTTGACGCCGAGCAGTTCTTC CSAVFDAEQFF
TRBD1 TRBJ1-2 TRBV30 . TGTGCCTGGAGTGTATATCAGGGGGCAAATGGCTACACCTTC CAWSVYQGANGYTF
. TRBJ1-4 TRBV5-1 . TGCGCCAGCAGCACGGAACGAGGGGGATCAAATGAAAAACTGTTTTTT CASSTERGGSNEKLFF
TRBD2 TRBJ2-1 TRBV28 few TGTGCCAGCAGCCGACTAGCGGGAGGGGTCAATGAGCAGTTCTTC CASSRLAGGVNEQFF
TRBD2 TRBJ2-2 TRBV7-2 . TGTGCCAGCAGCGTGCGGGGGGCCGGGGAGCTGTTTTTT CASSVRGAGELFF
. TRBJ2-5 TRBV24-1 . TGTGCCACCAGTGGGGTCGAAGGGCGTCTGGAGACCCAGTACTTC CATSGVEGRLETQYF
. TRBJ1-2 TRBV5-1 . TGCGCCAGCAGCTTGGAAACAGGAGTCTATGGCTACACCTTC CASSLETGVYGYTF
TRBD1 TRBJ2-7 TRBV18 . TGTGCCAGCTCACCGATCGGGACAGGGACCTACGAGCAGTACTTC CASSPIGTGTYEQYF
. TRBJ1-1 TRBV5-6 . TGTGCCAGCAGCCCGACCGGGTCAGGGAGAACTGAAGCTTTCTTT CASSPTGSGRTEAFF
TRBD1 TRBJ1-2 TRBV25-1 . TGTGCCAGCAGTGAAATTACAGGGGGCGCTTTAGGCTACACCTTC CASSEITGGALGYTF
. TRBJ2-1 TRBV5-1 . TGCGCCAGCAGCTTGGAGGCTCTTAAAAATGAGCAGTTCTTC CASSLEALKNEQFF
TRBD1 TRBJ2-1 TRBV19 once TGTGCCAGTAGTACTCCACCCGGGACAGGGGGCCATGAGCAGTTCTTC CASSTPPGTGGHEQFF
. TRBJ1-1 TRBV7-9 . TGTGCCAGCAGCTTAGGGGGGACATTCATGAACACTGAAGCTTTCTTT CASSLGGTFMNTEAFF
TRBD2 TRBJ2-1 TRBV11-2 . TGTGCCAGCAGCTTAAATAGCGGGGCCTACAATGAGCAGTTCTTC CASSLNSGAYNEQFF
. TRBJ2-7 TRBV4-3 few TGCGCCAGCAGCCAAGATGGAGGGACACCTTCCTACGAGCAGTACTTC CASSQDGGTPSYEQYF
TRBD2 TRBJ2-7 TRBV5-1 . TGCGCCAGCAGAGAGGGACTAGCGGGTGTCTACGAGCAGTACTTC CASREGLAGVYEQYF
TRBD2 TRBJ2-3 TRBV6-4 few TGTGCCAGCAGTGACCATGGGACTAGCGGGAGTTCGGTCGATACGCAGTATTTT CASSDHGTSGSSVDTQYF
. TRBJ1-1 TRBV23-1 once TGCGCCAGCAGTCACGGGGGGCAGACACCCTTCACTGAAGCTTTCTTT CASSHGGQTPFTEAFF
TRBD2 TRBJ2-1 TRBV27 . TGTGCCAGCAGTTTTCTGACTAGCGGGATTATAGGCAATGAGCAGTTCTTC CASSFLTSGIIGNEQFF
. TRBJ1-5 TRBV28 . TGTGCCAGCAGTTTGCGGGGCCCCAAGCCCCAGCATTTT CASSLRGPKPQHF
. TRBJ1-1 TRBV11-2 . TGTGCCAGCAGCTTAGTAGGGCTCGCTGAAGCTTTCTTT CASSLVGLAEAFF
TRBD2 TRBJ2-7 TRBV19 . TGTGCCAGTAGTAGTGGGACTAGCGGGGTTTACGAGCAGTACTTC CASSSGTSGVYEQYF
. TRBJ2-7 TRBV18 . TGTGCCAGCTCACCAGGAGGGTTTAGCGAGCAGTACTTC CASSPGGFSEQYF
. TRBJ1-4 TRBV2 once TGTGCCAGCAGTTGGGACCGGCGTGGAGAAAAACTGTTTTTT CASSWDRRGEKLFF
. TRBJ2-1 TRBV2 . TGTGCCAGCAACGGGGCCTACAATGAGCAGTTCTTC CASNGAYNEQFF
. TRBJ2-1 TRBV3-1/TRBV3-2 . TGTGCCAGCAGCCAAGGCCTTGCCTACAATGAGCAGTTCTTC CASSQGLAYNEQFF
TRBD2 TRBJ2-3 TRBV13 . TGTGCCAGCAGCTTCCGGACTAGCGGCGCAGATACGCAGTATTTT CASSFRTSGADTQYF
TRBD1 TRBJ2-7 TRBV14 . TGTGCCAGCAGCCAAGCACCGGGACAGGGCTCCTACGAGCAGTACTTC CASSQAPGQGSYEQYF
TRBD2 TRBJ2-1 TRBV18 . TGTGCCAGCTCACCTACCTCAGCGGGAGACTACAATGAGCAGTTCTTC CASSPTSAGDYNEQFF
. TRBJ2-3 TRBV6-1 . TGTGCCAGCAGTGATTGGGCAGGTGGGACAGATACGCAGTATTTT CASSDWAGGTDTQYF
TRBD2 TRBJ2-1 TRBV9 once TGTGCCAGCAGCGCGCGACCGGGACTAGGGACTGATGAGCAGTTCTTC CASSARPGLGTDEQFF
TRBD1 TRBJ2-7 TRBV25-1 . TGTGCCAGCAGTGATAGGGGGCTCGCCTACGAGCAGTACTTC CASSDRGLAYEQYF
. TRBJ2-2 TRBV11-3 . TGTGCCAGCAGCTTTACGAACACCGGGGAGCTGTTTTTT CASSFTNTGELFF
. TRBJ2-1 TRBV27 few TGTGCCAGCAGACAGGGGGGGTGGAATGAGCAGTTCTTC CASRQGGWNEQFF